This TCR beta chain stems from a study of T cell responses to AZD1222 COVID-19 vaccine. Overall study findings and caveats: The sample set comprised mostly white British donors with more females, and clonal diversity was possibly underestimated. Unmutated regions of variants are reportedly targeted by nearly half of spike-specific TCRs. Only a handful of AZD1222 recipients, several in all, had baseline seropositivity.

A remark on this clone: Its antigen remains unidentified.

The repertoire was sequenced with immunoSEQ multiplex PCR; TCRdb's copy has only in-frame clones and lacks some. This sample carries approximately 100,000 clones, about 89% of them seen once, and the ten largest clones take 4.5% to 5%. This clonotype originated in an adult who received the AZD1222 COVID-19 vaccine. The sequencing here drew on peripheral blood, taken 28 days after the second AZD1222 dose.

The CDR3 loop is CASSLARGVGEQFF. CDR3 nucleotide sequence: TGTGCCAGCAGCCTGGCGAGAGGGGTTGGTGAGCAGTTCTTC. The rearrangement joins TRBV27 to TRBJ2-1, with D possibly called TRBD1 or TRBD2 (5 bases each). The germline V gene encodes CDR1 MNHEY and CDR2 SMNVEV (reference sequence). The CDR3 has 14 amino acids. V dropped 6 bases and J dropped 9 bases, with 18 bases sitting between them.